The next 9 T cell receptor beta chains were all read from a single sample in a study of memory CD4+ T cells and cytomegalovirus serostatus. Assay: immunoSEQ multiplex PCR; the TCRdb copy retains only in-frame clones and omits some. The profile shows about 60,000 clones, roughly four fifths of them singletons. The sort gate was single viable CD3+CD4+CD8-CD45RO+ cells for memory CD4+ T cells. The sequencing input was memory CD4+ T cells from blood. The receptors here all came from an adult in good health and CMV-seronegative.

The CDR3 nucleotides are TGTGCCAGCCGACAGGGCGGCGTAGCTGGAAACACCATATATTTT. It encodes CASRQGGVAGNTIYF. The chain joins TRBV6-5 to TRBJ1-3; 7 bases align to TRBD1. J was trimmed by 2 bases and V by 8 bases; bases with no gene match: 9. Germline V gene sequence: CDR1 MNHEY, CDR2 SVGAGI. CDR3 length equals 15 residues.

The V and J genes are TRBV5-1 and TRBJ2-2; TRBD1 agrees at 11 bases. V trimming: 0 bases; J trimming: 4 bases; junction bases outside the gene matches: 5. This CDR3 comprises 17 residues. CDR1 and CDR2 (germline): SGHRS, YFSETQ. The CDR3 nucleotides read TGCGCCAGCAGCTTGGCGGACAGGGGGCGGGGCACCGGGGAGCTGTTTTTT. Translation: CASSLADRGRGTGELFF.

The chain couples TRBV30 to TRBJ2-2, with 10 bases aligning to TRBD2. Looked up from germline, CDR1 is GTSNPN and CDR2 is SVGIG (reference sequence). This CDR3 has 16 residues. J was trimmed by 6 bases and V by 1 base; bases with no gene match: 8. CDR3 loop: CAWSAISGGISGELFF. The CDR3 bases are TGTGCCTGGAGTGCCATTAGCGGGGGGATATCCGGGGAGCTGTTTTTT. The variable domain in full, completed from reference TRBV30 and TRBJ2-2, reads SQTIHQWPATLVQPVGSPLSLECTVEGTSNPNLYWYRQAAGRGLQLLFYSVGIGQISSEVPQNLSASRPQDRQFILSSKKLLLSDSGFYLCAWSAISGGISGELFFGEGSRLTVL.

The chain recombines TRBV5-8 with TRBJ1-1; D call uncertain. V was trimmed by 0 bases and J by 2 bases, leaving 5 bases between them. CDR1 and CDR2 from the germline V gene are SGHTS and YDEGEE. This CDR3 has 13 residues. CDR3 sequence reads: CASSLAANTEAFF. CDR3 coding DNA: TGTGCCAGCAGCTTGGCCGCAAACACTGAAGCTTTCTTT. Using reference TRBV5-8 and TRBJ1-1 for the parts outside the CDR3, the full variable domain is EAGVTQSPTHLIKTRGQQATLRCSPISGHTSVYWYQQALGLGLQFLLWYDEGEERNRGNFPPRFSGRQFPNYSSELNVNALELEDSALYLCASSLAANTEAFFGQGTRLTVV.

This rearrangement joins TRBV18 to TRBJ2-7; D ambiguous. The germline gives CDR1 KGHSH, CDR2 LQKENI. V lost 2 bases to trimming and J lost 1 base, with 6 bases between them. CDR3 length: 13 amino acids. The CDR3 loop is CASSPGRSYEQYF. DNA of the CDR3: TGTGCCAGCTCACCAGGCAGATCCTACGAGCAGTACTTC.

Only one count was recorded for this clone. CDR3 residues: CASSSRQGANTEAFF. Written as DNA, the CDR3 is TGTGCCAGCAGTTCCCGACAGGGGGCCAACACTGAAGCTTTCTTT. J is TRBJ1-1 and V is TRBV28; 10 bases match TRBD1. The junction had 4 bases not matched to a gene; V was cut back by 4 bases and J by 2 bases. The CDR3 has 15 residues. The germline gives CDR1 MDHEN, CDR2 SYDVKM.

The rearrangement links TRBV28 to TRBJ2-1; perhaps TRBD1 as D (5 bases). Germline V lookup: CDR1 MDHEN, CDR2 SYDVKM. The V end lost 7 bases, the J end lost 1 base, and 14 bases lay between the germline ends. CDR3 size: 15 residues. CDR3 region: CASNPPPGSYNEQFF. The CDR3 DNA sequence: TGTGCCAGCAACCCTCCTCCAGGGTCCTACAATGAGCAGTTCTTC.

The chain combines TRBV28 with TRBJ2-5, with D perhaps TRBD2 (5 bases). The germline V gene encodes CDR1 MDHEN and CDR2 SYDVKM. V dropped 8 bases and J dropped 2 bases, with 6 bases sitting between them. The CDR3 consists of 11 residues. The DNA of the CDR3 is TGTGCCAGCGGGGAGCAAGAGACCCAGTACTTC. Its protein is CASGEQETQYF.

The V call is TRBV30, the J call TRBJ2-7; a weak D match, TRBD1 (6 bases). Between the trimmed V and J ends, which lost 5 bases and 2 bases, there was a span of 16 bases. Germline V CDR1 and CDR2: GTSNPN, SVGIG (reference sequence). The CDR3 covers 14 residues. The CDR3 protein is CAWGTTPGPYEQYF. For the CDR3, the DNA is TGTGCCTGGGGGACAACACCGGGGCCCTACGAGCAGTACTTC. The full variable domain, its missing parts supplied by reference TRBV30 and TRBJ2-7, is SQTIHQWPATLVQPVGSPLSLECTVEGTSNPNLYWYRQAAGRGLQLLFYSVGIGQISSEVPQNLSASRPQDRQFILSSKKLLLSDSGFYLCAWGTTPGPYEQYFGPGTRLTVT.